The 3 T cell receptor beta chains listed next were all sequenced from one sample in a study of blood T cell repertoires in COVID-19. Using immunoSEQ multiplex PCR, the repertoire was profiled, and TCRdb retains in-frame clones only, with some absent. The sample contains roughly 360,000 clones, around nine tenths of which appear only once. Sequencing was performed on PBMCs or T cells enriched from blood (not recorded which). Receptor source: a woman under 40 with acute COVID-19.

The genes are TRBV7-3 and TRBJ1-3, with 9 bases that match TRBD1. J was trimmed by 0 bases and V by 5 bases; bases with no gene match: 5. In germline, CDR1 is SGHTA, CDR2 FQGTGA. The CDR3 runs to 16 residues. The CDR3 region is CASSTTGGLSGNTIYF. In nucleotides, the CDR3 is TGTGCCAGCAGCACTACAGGGGGCCTCTCTGGAAACACCATATATTTT.

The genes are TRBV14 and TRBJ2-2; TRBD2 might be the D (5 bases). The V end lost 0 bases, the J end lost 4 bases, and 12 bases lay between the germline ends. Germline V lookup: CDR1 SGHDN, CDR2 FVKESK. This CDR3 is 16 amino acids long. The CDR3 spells CASSQDTTRRTGELFF. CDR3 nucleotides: TGTGCCAGCAGCCAAGACACCACTAGGCGCACCGGGGAGCTGTTTTTT. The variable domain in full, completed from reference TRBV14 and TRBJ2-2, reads EAGVTQFPSHSVIEKGQTVTLRCDPISGHDNLYWYRRVMGKEIKFLLHFVKESKQDESGMPNNRFLAERTGGTYSTLKVQPAELEDSGVYFCASSQDTTRRTGELFFGEGSRLTVL.

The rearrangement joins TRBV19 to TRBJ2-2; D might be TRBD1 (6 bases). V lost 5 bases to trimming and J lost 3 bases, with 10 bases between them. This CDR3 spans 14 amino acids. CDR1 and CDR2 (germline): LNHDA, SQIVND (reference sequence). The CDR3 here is CASSQGFYTGELFF. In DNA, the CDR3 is TGTGCCAGTAGTCAGGGGTTTTACACCGGGGAGCTGTTTTTT.